These 22 T cell receptor beta chains share one sample of origin, sequenced in a study of cytomegalovirus exposure and HLA in healthy donors. PCR primers comprised 60 Vbeta and 13 Jbeta primers. Assay used: immunoSEQ multiplex PCR; TCRdb lists only in-frame clones, some missing. The sample consists of 85,000 to 120,000 clones, 75% of them appearing once. The source material was PBMCs. The receptor set was obtained from a male donor in good health and CMV-seropositive.

The chain joins TRBV9 to TRBJ2-1, with TRBD2 matching 11 bases. V was clipped by 3 bases and J by 6 bases; unmatched bases: 8. The germline V gene encodes CDR1 SGDLS and CDR2 YYNGEE. The CDR3 runs 16 residues. The CDR3 loop reads CASSAGLAGGVNEQFF. In DNA, the CDR3 is TGTGCCAGCAGCGCCGGGCTAGCGGGGGGCGTCAATGAGCAGTTCTTC. Together with reference TRBV9 and TRBJ2-1, the CDR3 gives the full variable domain: DSGVTQTPKHLITATGQRVTLRCSPRSGDLSVYWYQQSLDQGLQFLIQYYNGEERAKGNILERFSAQQFPDLHSELNLSSLELGDSALYFCASSAGLAGGVNEQFFGPGTRLTVL.

V usage is TRBV4-2 and J usage is TRBJ1-1; TRBD1 agrees at 8 bases. Germline values: CDR1 LGHNA, CDR2 YNFKEQ. V gave up 0 bases and J gave up 7 bases; unmatched junction bases: 4. The CDR3 runs to 14 residues. Here the CDR3 reads CASSQDLGQGEAFF. In DNA, the CDR3 is TGTGCCAGCAGCCAAGATCTCGGACAGGGTGAAGCTTTCTTT.

This clone has a handful of counts. The chain combines TRBV19 with TRBJ1-5; possible D gene TRBD1, 5 bases. Germline V gene data show CDR1 as LNHDA and CDR2 as SQIVND (reference sequence). The CDR3 is made up of 15 amino acids. The V gene lost 3 bases and the J gene lost 0 bases, with 9 bases spanning the gap. The CDR3 region has the DNA TGTGCCAGTAGTATCCGACAGAGTAGCAATCAGCCCCAGCATTTT. The encoded protein is CASSIRQSSNQPQHF.

The chain joins TRBV5-1 to TRBJ2-1; TRBD2 aligns across 13 bases. The CDR3 is 16 amino acids. V shed 7 bases and J 0 bases; nucleotides not matched to a gene: 4. Germline V gene lookup returns CDR1 SGHRS and CDR2 YFSETQ. In DNA, the CDR3 is TGCGCCAGCGGGACTAGCGGGAAGAGCTCCTACAATGAGCAGTTCTTC. Its translation is CASGTSGKSSYNEQFF.

This clone appeared once. The chain couples TRBV9 to TRBJ2-3; 12 bases agree with TRBD2. The CDR3 has 18 amino acids. Germline CDR1 SGDLS, CDR2 YYNGEE. Trimming removed 3 bases from V and 2 bases from J; junction bases left unmatched: 10. For the CDR3, the DNA is TGTGCCAGCAGCGCCCGTCCCACTAGCGGGGGGAACACAGATACGCAGTATTTT. As protein: CASSARPTSGGNTDTQYF.

CDR3 sequence: CASSQDVAASTDTQYF. CDR3 nucleotides: TGTGCCAGCAGCCAAGATGTGGCGGCTAGCACAGATACGCAGTATTTT. The chain recombines TRBV4-2 with TRBJ2-3; D unresolved. The CDR3 is 16 amino acids. Germline values: CDR1 LGHNA, CDR2 YNFKEQ. Trimming removed 0 bases from V and 0 bases from J, with 10 bases in between.

The chain joins TRBV7-2 to TRBJ2-1; 8 bases are shared with TRBD2. CDR3 length: 14 amino acids. Germline V gene lookup returns CDR1 SGHTA and CDR2 FQGNSA. V shed 5 bases and J 6 bases; nucleotides not matched to a gene: 6. The CDR3 DNA sequence: TGTGCCAGCAGCCAGGGACTAGGCCCCAATGAGCAGTTCTTC. It specifies CASSQGLGPNEQFF.

The gene calls are TRBV10-3 and TRBJ2-7; no clear D gene. CDR1 is ENHRY and CDR2 is SYGVKD in the germline V gene. Trimming took off 3 bases at V and 2 bases at J, with 8 bases between the two ends. The CDR3 loop spans 13 amino acids. The DNA of the CDR3 is TGTGCCATCAGTGAACCACAGACCTACGAGCAGTACTTC. It translates to CAISEPQTYEQYF.

The chain is built from TRBV5-1 and TRBJ2-3; no reliable D call. V was shortened by 4 bases and J by 3 bases, with 12 bases between the two germline ends. The CDR3 covers 14 residues. CDR1 and CDR2 (germline): SGHRS, YFSETQ. The CDR3 is CASSPGPNTDTQYF. The CDR3, as DNA: TGCGCCAGCAGCCCGGGTCCAAATACAGATACGCAGTATTTT.

CDR3 sequence reads: CASSLGTAIAGELFF. The CDR3 DNA is TGCGCCAGCAGCCTCGGGACAGCCATAGCCGGGGAGCTGTTTTTT. The chain recombines TRBV5-1 with TRBJ2-2; 7 bases map to TRBD1. J gave up 6 bases and V 4 bases, and 9 bases lay outside the gene matches. The V gene's germline CDR1 is SGHRS and CDR2 YFSETQ. This CDR3 contains 15 residues. The full variable domain, its missing parts supplied by reference TRBV5-1 and TRBJ2-2, is KAGVTQTPRYLIKTRGQQVTLSCSPISGHRSVSWYQQTPGQGLQFLFEYFSETQRNKGNFPGRFSGRQFSNSRSEMNVSTLELGDSALYLCASSLGTAIAGELFFGEGSRLTVL.

The chain recombines TRBV4-3 with TRBJ2-2, with 9 bases fitting TRBD1. This CDR3 has 17 amino acids. V lost 0 bases, J lost 6 bases, and 8 bases stayed unmatched. Germline V CDR1 and CDR2: LGHNA, YSLEER. The CDR3 DNA is TGCGCCAGCAGCCAAGAGCCCGGGACAGGGTTTCCCGGGGAGCTGTTTTTT. Translated: CASSQEPGTGFPGELFF.

This clone was counted between two and nine times. The chain joins TRBV15 to TRBJ2-5; D might be TRBD2 (5 bases). This CDR3 contains 12 residues. Trimming removed 7 bases at V and 3 bases at J, with 9 bases between. Germline V gives CDR1 LNHNV, CDR2 YYDKDF (reference sequence). CDR3: CATTEGEETQYF. In nucleotides, the CDR3 is TGTGCCACCACCGAGGGCGAAGAGACCCAGTACTTC.

This chain joins TRBV11-2 and TRBJ1-5, with D uncertain. Germline V gives CDR1 SGHAT, CDR2 FQNNGV. The germline V and J ends were trimmed by 0 bases and 5 bases, with 5 bases remaining between them. The CDR3 loop spans 13 amino acids. The chain's CDR3 is CASSLDRDQPQHF. The CDR3 bases are TGTGCCAGCAGCTTAGATCGGGATCAGCCCCAGCATTTT.

This clone turned up a few times. The chain links TRBV6-1 to TRBJ2-7, with 8 bases that match TRBD2. Germline trimming cut 2 bases from V and 3 bases from J; bases unmatched to any gene: 9. The CDR3 length is 16 residues. Per germline, CDR1 MNHNS and CDR2 SASEGT. CDR3 region: CASSELAGLVGYEQYF. DNA of the CDR3: TGTGCCAGCAGTGAACTAGCGGGCTTGGTTGGCTACGAGCAGTACTTC.

J is TRBJ2-1 and V is TRBV4-3; 10 positions match TRBD2. The trim removed 1 base at V and 7 bases at J, leaving 13 bases unmatched. Germline V gene data show CDR1 as LGHNA and CDR2 as YSLEER. The CDR3 runs 18 residues. This CDR3 reads CASSQGGLAGAIQNEQFF. The CDR3 region has the DNA TGCGCCAGCAGCCAAGGAGGTCTAGCGGGGGCTATCCAGAATGAGCAGTTCTTC.

The rearrangement uses TRBV9 and TRBJ2-7; 10 bases match TRBD2. The CDR3 runs to 15 residues. Unmatched junction bases numbered 4, after V lost 0 bases and J lost 4 bases. CDR1 is SGDLS and CDR2 is YYNGEE in the germline V gene. For the CDR3, the DNA is TGTGCCAGCAGCGTAGGAGCGGGAGGGCAGTACGAGCAGTACTTC. Its protein is CASSVGAGGQYEQYF.

This clone has just a few counts. The chain has TRBV29-1 and TRBJ2-7; D is unclear. Deletions cut 2 bases from V and 1 base from J, with 3 bases between. In germline, CDR1 is SQVTM, CDR2 ANQGSEA. This CDR3 spans 11 amino acids. CDR3 protein: CSVESSYEQYF. The CDR3 DNA sequence: TGCAGCGTTGAATCATCCTACGAGCAGTACTTC.

J is TRBJ2-5 and V is TRBV9; 7 nucleotides align to TRBD1. V gave up 3 bases and J gave up 5 bases; unmatched junction bases: 4. The CDR3 totals 13 residues. Germline CDR1 SGDLS, CDR2 YYNGEE. Written as DNA, the CDR3 is TGTGCCAGCAGCGCGACAGGGCGGGAGACCCAGTACTTC. This encodes CASSATGRETQYF. The whole variable domain, remainder taken from reference TRBV9 and TRBJ2-5, is DSGVTQTPKHLITATGQRVTLRCSPRSGDLSVYWYQQSLDQGLQFLIQYYNGEERAKGNILERFSAQQFPDLHSELNLSSLELGDSALYFCASSATGRETQYFGPGTRLLVL.

The V and J genes are TRBV6-5 and TRBJ1-2; 9 bases line up with TRBD1. This CDR3 spans 15 amino acids. Germline trimming cut 6 bases from V and 2 bases from J; bases unmatched to any gene: 7. Germline loops: CDR1 MNHEY, CDR2 SVGAGI. The CDR3 sequence: CASSLGQGLNYGYTF. In DNA form, the CDR3 reads TGTGCCAGCAGCTTAGGACAGGGGCTGAACTATGGCTACACCTTC.

The count of this clone is one. This chain uses TRBV4-3 with TRBJ2-2; 7 bases are a match to TRBD1. The CDR3 consists of 15 residues. J lost 6 bases, V lost 0 bases, and 4 bases had no gene match. Germline V gene lookup returns CDR1 LGHNA and CDR2 YSLEER. Written as DNA, the CDR3 is TGCGCCAGCAGCCAAGAGAGGGGGCAGGCCGGGGAGCTGTTTTTT. This encodes CASSQERGQAGELFF.

This clone was found a few times. This chain links TRBV28 with TRBJ1-4; perhaps TRBD1 as D (6 bases). CDR1 MDHEN and CDR2 SYDVKM come from the germline V gene. V was shortened by 4 bases and J by 5 bases, with 14 bases between the two germline ends. The CDR3 loop spans 15 amino acids. CDR3 DNA: TGTGCCAGCAGTTATACAGGACAGATGAATGAAAAACTGTTTTTT. Amino acid sequence: CASSYTGQMNEKLFF. Combining the CDR3 with reference TRBV28 and TRBJ1-4 gives the whole variable domain DVKVTQSSRYLVKRTGEKVFLECVQDMDHENMFWYRQDPGLGLRLIYFSYDVKMKEKGDIPEGYSVSREKKERFSLILESASTNQTSMYLCASSYTGQMNEKLFFGSGTQLSVL.

This clone came up a few times. The V call is TRBV2, the J call TRBJ1-5, with D perhaps matching TRBD1 (6 bases). The CDR3 covers 16 residues. Trimming cost V 7 bases and J 0 bases, with 16 bases left between them. Germline V gives CDR1 SNHLY, CDR2 FYNNEI. DNA for the CDR3: TGTGCCAGCACCGGAAGGGGACACAGTAGCAATCAGCCCCAGCATTTT. The encoded protein is CASTGRGHSSNQPQHF.